The next 28 T cell receptor beta chains were all read from a single sample in a study of identical twins. One entry per CDR3 protein results from TCRdb running MiXCR on the 5' RACE reads. Altogether hundreds of thousands of distinct CDR3 sequences are present, 21% being singletons, with the ten largest covering more than 4%. The same sample was also used in a study of T cells expressing NK-cell markers.

The sequenced material came from PBMCs. All receptors derive from a woman in her late teens or twenties in good health.

In its sample, this clonotype was seen a few times. V is TRBV15 and J is TRBJ1-3; D remains ambiguous. CDR3 length equals 16 residues. The V and J ends lost 0 bases and 0 bases respectively, with 9 bases between them. Germline CDR1 reads LNHNV; CDR2 reads YYDKDF (reference sequence). In DNA, the CDR3 is TGTGCCACCAGCAGAGATTCCCATAACTCTGGAAACACCATATATTTT. Translation: CATSRDSHNSGNTIYF.

V gene TRBV30 combines with J gene TRBJ1-2, with a possible D match to TRBD1 (5 bases). There are 15 residues in the CDR3. Trimming cost V 3 bases and J 4 bases, with 18 bases left between them. Germline V gives CDR1 GTSNPN, CDR2 SVGIG (reference sequence). The CDR3 sequence is CAWRRGPLLGYGYTF. In nucleotides, the CDR3 is TGTGCCTGGAGACGGGGCCCCCTTCTGGGCTATGGCTACACCTTC.

This clonotype came up a few times. The chain is built from TRBV5-1 and TRBJ2-7; D is unresolved. CDR1 SGHRS and CDR2 YFSETQ come from the germline V gene. Trimming took off 4 bases at V and 4 bases at J, with 9 bases between the two ends. The length of the CDR3 is 12 residues. CDR3 sequence: CASSGRMYEQYF. The CDR3, as DNA: TGCGCCAGCAGCGGTAGGATGTACGAGCAGTACTTC.

This clonotype turned up a few times. The V gene is TRBV12-3 or TRBV12-4, the J gene TRBJ1-1; D unresolved. The CDR3 has 16 amino acids. V lost 5 bases and J 2 bases, leaving 18 bases between the germline ends. Here the CDR3 reads CASSPTSGSLNTEAFF. In nucleotides, the CDR3 is TGTGCCAGCAGTCCGACTAGCGGGAGTCTTAACACTGAAGCTTTCTTT.

This clonotype has just a few counts. V gene TRBV12-3 or TRBV12-4 combines with J gene TRBJ1-3; D is ambiguous. V was clipped by 3 bases and J by 4 bases, with 16 bases between them. This CDR3 has 16 residues. This chain's CDR3 is CASSLRPEGPGNTIYF. The CDR3 DNA reads TGTGCCAGCAGTTTGCGGCCGGAAGGGCCGGGAAACACCATATATTTT.

J is TRBJ2-2 and V is TRBV10-3, with no clear D. Germline V lookup: CDR1 ENHRY, CDR2 SYGVKD. The V and J ends lost 5 bases and 1 base respectively, with 5 bases between them. The CDR3 is 13 residues long. Written as DNA, the CDR3 is TGTGCCATCAGTCGAGAGAACACCGGGGAGCTGTTTTTT. It codes for CAISRENTGELFF.

The V and J genes are TRBV19 and TRBJ1-1; maybe TRBD1 (5 bases). Germline CDR1 and CDR2: LNHDA and SQIVND (reference sequence). V was trimmed by 8 bases and J by 1 base, leaving 17 bases between them. The CDR3 loop spans 15 amino acids. The CDR3 nucleotides read TGTGCCAGTCACACTAGGGGATCCTGGAACACTGAAGCTTTCTTT. Its protein is CASHTRGSWNTEAFF.

The genes are TRBV6-1 and TRBJ2-5; 12 bases agree with TRBD2. V lost 6 bases and J lost 3; bases outside the gene matches: 2. There are 14 residues in the CDR3. The V gene's germline CDR1 is MNHNS and CDR2 SASEGT. The CDR3 is CASSGLAGKETQYF. In DNA form, the CDR3 reads TGTGCCAGCAGCGGACTAGCGGGGAAAGAGACCCAGTACTTC.

This clonotype was observed at least ten times. The gene calls are TRBV7-9 and TRBJ1-5; D not resolved. This CDR3 has 14 amino acids. Germline V lookup: CDR1 SEHNR, CDR2 FQNEAQ (reference sequence). V lost 3 bases and J lost 7, with 13 bases in between. This CDR3 is CASSFGGEVQPQHF. DNA for the CDR3: TGTGCCAGCAGCTTCGGCGGGGAGGTCCAGCCCCAGCATTTT. Combining the CDR3 with reference TRBV7-9 and TRBJ1-5 gives the whole variable domain DTGVSQNPRHKITKRGQNVTFRCDPISEHNRLYWYRQTLGQGPEFLTYFQNEAQLEKSRLLSDRFSAERPKGSFSTLEIQRTEQGDSAMYLCASSFGGEVQPQHFGDGTRLSIL.

V is TRBV6-1 and J is TRBJ2-3, with a possible D match to TRBD2 (6 bases). Germline CDR1 and CDR2: MNHNS and SASEGT. The V and J ends lost 10 bases and 6 bases respectively, with 20 bases between them. CDR3 length: 14 residues. The CDR3 is CATAGLLRGDTQYF. For the CDR3, the DNA is TGTGCCACAGCGGGTCTTCTACGGGGGGATACGCAGTATTTT.

The V call is TRBV20-1, the J call TRBJ2-1; 8 bases are a match to TRBD2. Germline V gene data show CDR1 as DFQATT and CDR2 as SNEGSKA (reference sequence). Germline trimming cut 6 bases from V and 9 bases from J; bases unmatched to any gene: 10. The CDR3 spans 13 residues. The CDR3 bases are TGCAGTGCCAGCCGAGCGGGAGACGTTGAGCAGTTCTTC. This encodes CSASRAGDVEQFF.

This clonotype was recorded many times. The chain uses TRBV4-3 and TRBJ1-1, with D perhaps matching TRBD1 (5 bases). This CDR3 spans 14 amino acids. The ends were cut back, 1 base at V and 5 bases at J, with 11 bases in the middle. The germline gives CDR1 LGHNA, CDR2 YSLEER. CDR3 sequence (DNA): TGCGCCAGCAGCCAAGTCATTGGGGGTACTGAAGCTTTCTTT. Translation: CASSQVIGGTEAFF.

Ten or more counts support this clonotype. This CDR3 reads CSARPGGGTGELFF. Here the CDR3 DNA reads TGCAGTGCTAGGCCGGGCGGGGGCACCGGGGAGCTGTTTTTT. This chain connects TRBV20-1 to TRBJ2-2; 7 positions match TRBD2. Unmatched junction bases numbered 5, after V lost 3 bases and J lost 4 bases. This CDR3 is 14 amino acids long. Germline CDR1 and CDR2: DFQATT and SNEGSKA (reference sequence).

The chain combines TRBV20-1 with TRBJ1-5; D possibly corresponds to TRBD1 (5 bases). The CDR3 loop spans 12 amino acids. CDR1 is DFQATT and CDR2 is SNEGSKA in the germline V gene (reference sequence). V lost 6 bases, J lost 4 bases, and 10 bases lay in between. CDR3 DNA: TGCAGTGCGGGACGGAGAAATCAGCCCCAGCATTTT. Encoded protein: CSAGRRNQPQHF.

The genes are TRBV7-2 and TRBJ1-2; no clear D gene. V gave up 1 base and J gave up 7 bases, with 10 bases separating them. The CDR3 extends over 13 amino acids. CDR1 is SGHTA and CDR2 is FQGNSA in the germline V gene. The CDR3 DNA follows: TGTGCCAGCAGCTTAGTGCCCGGAGGTGGCTACACCTTC. It codes for CASSLVPGGGYTF.

This chain links TRBV7-9 with TRBJ2-1; tentative D call: TRBD1 (6 bases). Trimming stripped 10 bases from V and 7 bases from J, with 20 bases between. In germline, CDR1 is SEHNR, CDR2 FQNEAQ (reference sequence). The CDR3 length is 14 residues. This CDR3 is CATRREGDWNEQFF. CDR3 in DNA: TGTGCCACCCGCCGAGAGGGGGATTGGAATGAGCAGTTCTTC. The whole variable domain, remainder taken from reference TRBV7-9 and TRBJ2-1, is DTGVSQNPRHKITKRGQNVTFRCDPISEHNRLYWYRQTLGQGPEFLTYFQNEAQLEKSRLLSDRFSAERPKGSFSTLEIQRTEQGDSAMYLCATRREGDWNEQFFGPGTRLTVL.

The CDR3 DNA follows: TGTGCCAGCAGTTACTCAAGCGGGAGGCAGTTCTTC. Translated: CASSYSSGRQFF. The chain uses TRBV6-2 or TRBV6-3 and TRBJ2-1; 8 bases map to TRBD2. Unmatched junction bases numbered 1, after V lost 0 bases and J lost 12 bases. The CDR3 has 12 amino acids. The germline CDR1 and CDR2 sequences are MNHEY and SVGEGT.

This clonotype showed up just a few times. The V gene is TRBV12-3 or TRBV12-4, the J gene TRBJ2-1; 10 nucleotides match TRBD2. The CDR3 length is 16 residues. V gave up 5 bases and J gave up 3 bases; unmatched junction bases: 7. CDR3 bases: TGTGCCAGCAGTCCCGACCTAGCGGGAGTCTACAATGAGCAGTTCTTC. Translating it yields CASSPDLAGVYNEQFF.

This chain links TRBV27 with TRBJ2-1; 9 nucleotides line up with TRBD2. CDR1 and CDR2 (germline): MNHEY, SMNVEV (reference sequence). V shed 6 bases, J shed 4 bases, and the junction held 7 bases outside the gene matches. The CDR3 contains 15 residues. CDR3 sequence: CASSTMAGGYNEQFF. The CDR3 coding sequence is TGTGCCAGCAGCACTATGGCGGGAGGGTACAATGAGCAGTTCTTC.

This rearrangement joins TRBV20-1 to TRBJ2-7, with 12 bases that match TRBD2. Trimming took 7 bases from V and 4 from J; bases not matched to a gene: 8. Germline values: CDR1 DFQATT, CDR2 SNEGSKA (reference sequence). This CDR3 is 14 amino acids long. In nucleotides, the CDR3 is TGCAGTGTTCAGACTAGCGGGAGTAATTACGAGCAGTACTTC. It specifies CSVQTSGSNYEQYF.

J is TRBJ2-5 and V is TRBV5-1; possibly TRBD2 for D (6 bases). The CDR3 sequence is 14 residues long. V was cut by 9 bases and J by 5 bases, with 20 bases left in between. Germline values: CDR1 SGHRS, CDR2 YFSETQ. DNA for the CDR3: TGCGCCACCCCTGGCGGGGACCTAGAGGAGACCCAGTACTTC. It translates to CATPGGDLEETQYF.

This chain uses TRBV5-6 with TRBJ1-2; D unclear. Trimming cost V 7 bases and J 2 bases, with 15 bases left between them. From germline, CDR1 is SGHDT and CDR2 YYEEEE. The CDR3 contains 14 residues. The CDR3 DNA is TGTGCCAGCGGGGAATTCGACCGGAACTATGGCTACACCTTC. Translating it yields CASGEFDRNYGYTF.

The chain recombines TRBV5-1 with TRBJ2-6; D not certain. Trimming shortened V by 0 bases and J by 0 bases, and 4 bases separated the two germline ends. The germline gives CDR1 SGHRS, CDR2 YFSETQ. CDR3 length: 15 residues. The CDR3 coding sequence is TGCGCCAGCAGCTTGGCCGCCTCTGGGGCCAACGTCCTGACTTTC. Its translation: CASSLAASGANVLTF.

The genes are TRBV7-9 and TRBJ1-1, with D possibly TRBD1 on 5 matching bases. The CDR3 extends over 14 amino acids. Germline V gene data show CDR1 as SEHNR and CDR2 as FQNEAQ (reference sequence). V lost 5 bases and J lost 6, with 16 bases in between. The CDR3 here is CASSLTGGNAEAFF. As DNA, the CDR3 is TGTGCCAGCAGCCTCACCGGGGGGAATGCTGAAGCTTTCTTT.

There are many counts of this clonotype. The J gene is TRBJ1-2, the V gene TRBV29-1; D call uncertain. The germline V gene encodes CDR1 SQVTM and CDR2 ANQGSEA. V was trimmed by 1 base and J by 6 bases, leaving 12 bases between them. The CDR3 runs 13 residues. CDR3 nucleotides: TGCAGCGTTGAAGTACGCCGCGCAAATGGCTACACCTTC. Protein: CSVEVRRANGYTF.

The chain uses TRBV5-6 and TRBJ2-1; possible D gene TRBD1, 6 bases. V shed 3 bases and J shed 1 base, with 8 bases lying between them. The V gene's germline CDR1 is SGHDT and CDR2 YYEEEE. This CDR3 is built from 14 residues. As DNA, the CDR3 is TGTGCCAGCAGCTGGACAGATTCCTACAATGAGCAGTTCTTC. Protein: CASSWTDSYNEQFF.

V and J are TRBV5-1 and TRBJ2-2; the match to TRBD1 covers 10 bases. Trimming removed 6 bases from V and 3 bases from J; junction bases left unmatched: 5. The germline CDR1 and CDR2 sequences are SGHRS and YFSETQ. The CDR3 length is 15 residues. CDR3 residues: CASTRGTGDTGELFF. The CDR3 coding sequence is TGCGCCAGCACCCGAGGGACAGGGGACACCGGGGAGCTGTTTTTT.

This chain joins TRBV5-1 and TRBJ2-1; TRBD2 matches at 7 bases. Germline CDR1 SGHRS, CDR2 YFSETQ. The CDR3 contains 16 residues. Unmatched junction bases numbered 8, after V lost 2 bases and J lost 3 bases. The CDR3 here is CASSFPSSGSYNEQFF. In DNA form, the CDR3 reads TGCGCCAGCAGCTTCCCCTCTAGCGGAAGCTACAATGAGCAGTTCTTC. Together with reference TRBV5-1 and TRBJ2-1, the CDR3 gives the full variable domain: KAGVTQTPRYLIKTRGQQVTLSCSPISGHRSVSWYQQTPGQGLQFLFEYFSETQRNKGNFPGRFSGRQFSNSRSEMNVSTLELGDSALYLCASSFPSSGSYNEQFFGPGTRLTVL.